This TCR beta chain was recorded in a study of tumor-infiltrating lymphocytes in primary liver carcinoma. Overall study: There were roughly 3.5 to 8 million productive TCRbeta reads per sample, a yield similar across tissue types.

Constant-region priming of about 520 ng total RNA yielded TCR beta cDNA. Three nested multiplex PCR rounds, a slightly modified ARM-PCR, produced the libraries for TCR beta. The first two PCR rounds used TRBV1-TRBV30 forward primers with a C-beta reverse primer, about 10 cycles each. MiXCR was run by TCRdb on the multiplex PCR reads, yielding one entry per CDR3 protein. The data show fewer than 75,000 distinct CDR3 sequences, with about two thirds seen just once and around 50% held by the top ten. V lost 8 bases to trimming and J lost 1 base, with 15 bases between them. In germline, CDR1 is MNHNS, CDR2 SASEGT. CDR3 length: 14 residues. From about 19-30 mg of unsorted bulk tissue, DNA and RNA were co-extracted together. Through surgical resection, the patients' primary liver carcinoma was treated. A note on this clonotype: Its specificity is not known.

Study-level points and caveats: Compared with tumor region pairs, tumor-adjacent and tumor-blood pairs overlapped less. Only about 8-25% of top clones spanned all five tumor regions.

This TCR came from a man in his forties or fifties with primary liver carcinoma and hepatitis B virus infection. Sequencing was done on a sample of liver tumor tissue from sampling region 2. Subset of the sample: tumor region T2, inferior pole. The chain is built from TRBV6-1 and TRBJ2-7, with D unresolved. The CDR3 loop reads CASGGALVSYEQYF. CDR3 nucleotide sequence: TGTGCCAGCGGTGGAGCGCTGGTTTCCTACGAGCAGTACTTC.